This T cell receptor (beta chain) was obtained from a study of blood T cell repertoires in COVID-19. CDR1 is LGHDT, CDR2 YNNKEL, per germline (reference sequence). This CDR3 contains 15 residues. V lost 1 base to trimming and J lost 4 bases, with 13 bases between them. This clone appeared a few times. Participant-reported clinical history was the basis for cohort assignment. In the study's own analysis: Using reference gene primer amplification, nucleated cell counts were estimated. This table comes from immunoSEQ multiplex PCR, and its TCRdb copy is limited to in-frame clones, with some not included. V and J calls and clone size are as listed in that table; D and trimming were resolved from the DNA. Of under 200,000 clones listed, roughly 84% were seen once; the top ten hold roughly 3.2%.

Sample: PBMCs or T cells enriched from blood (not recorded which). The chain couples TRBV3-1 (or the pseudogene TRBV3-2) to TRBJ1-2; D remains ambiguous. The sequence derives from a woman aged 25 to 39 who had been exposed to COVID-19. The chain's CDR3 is CASSQGEGIGYGYTF. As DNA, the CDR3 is TGTGCCAGCAGCCAAGGGGAGGGAATAGGCTATGGCTACACCTTC.